A selection of T cell receptor beta chains follows, all from one sample in a study of CD8+ T cells in alopecia areata. Using immunoSEQ multiplex PCR, the repertoire was profiled, and TCRdb retains in-frame clones only, with some absent. Altogether 200,000 to 250,000 clones are present, roughly two fifths being singletons, with the ten largest covering 0.48%. The sequencing used CD4+ T cells sorted from blood, collected around week 30, from a patient treated with tofacitinib. These receptors originate from a human donor with alopecia areata. The CDR3 runs from the conserved cysteine through the conserved F or W. The order of the fields is V gene, D gene, J gene, clone size, CDR3 DNA, CDR3 protein. D genes are given only for firm matches. The listing skips clone size in some rows; elsewhere it reads once, few, many or a size class.

v_call: TRBV4-2
d_call: .
j_call: TRBJ2-1
clone_size: .
cdr3_nt: TGTGCCAGCAGCCAAGATCGGGGACTTTCCGGCGAGCAGTTCTTC
cdr3_aa: CASSQDRGLSGEQFF

v_call: TRBV29-1
d_call: .
j_call: TRBJ1-3
clone_size: few
cdr3_nt: TGCAGCGTTGTAGGCTCCGGAAACACCATATATTTT
cdr3_aa: CSVVGSGNTIYF

v_call: TRBV15
d_call: .
j_call: TRBJ1-2
clone_size: .
cdr3_nt: TGTGCCACCAGCAGAGATGCAGAAAACTATGGCTACACCTTC
cdr3_aa: CATSRDAENYGYTF

v_call: TRBV13
d_call: .
j_call: TRBJ1-3
clone_size: few
cdr3_nt: TGTGCCAGCAGCTTAAGGGGTCGTCGCCGGGCAGCTGGAAACACCATATATTTT
cdr3_aa: CASSLRGRRRAAGNTIYF

v_call: TRBV4-1
d_call: TRBD1
j_call: TRBJ2-4
clone_size: .
cdr3_nt: TGCGCCAGCAGCCTTACCCGGGACAGGGGGCGCGCGGGAAACATTCAGTACTTC
cdr3_aa: CASSLTRDRGRAGNIQYF

v_call: TRBV11-2
d_call: .
j_call: TRBJ1-2
clone_size: .
cdr3_nt: TGTGCCAGCAGCTTAAGTTCGGGGTGGAGAGGCTACACCTTC
cdr3_aa: CASSLSSGWRGYTF

v_call: TRBV18
d_call: .
j_call: TRBJ1-4
clone_size: few
cdr3_nt: TGTGCCAGCTCACCATCCCGGGACAATGAAAAACTGTTTTTT
cdr3_aa: CASSPSRDNEKLFF

v_call: TRBV6-1
d_call: .
j_call: TRBJ1-1
clone_size: .
cdr3_nt: TGTGCCAGTGACTTTCCTGGAACCTCTGAAGCTTTCTTT
cdr3_aa: CASDFPGTSEAFF

v_call: TRBV30
d_call: .
j_call: TRBJ2-3
clone_size: many
cdr3_nt: TGTGCCTGGAGTATGGGGACAAACACAGATACGCAGTATTTT
cdr3_aa: CAWSMGTNTDTQYF

v_call: TRBV6-1
d_call: .
j_call: TRBJ2-2
clone_size: .
cdr3_nt: TGTGCCAGCAGTGAAGCCTCAAGGCGGGACACCGGGGAGCTGTTTTTT
cdr3_aa: CASSEASRRDTGELFF

v_call: TRBV4-1
d_call: .
j_call: TRBJ1-1
clone_size: .
cdr3_nt: TGCGCCAGCAGCCATGATTACGGGCCCGGGAACACTGAAGCTTTCTTT
cdr3_aa: CASSHDYGPGNTEAFF

v_call: TRBV2
d_call: .
j_call: TRBJ2-1
clone_size: .
cdr3_nt: TGTGCCAGCCCGAGGGGGGACTCCAATGAGCAGTTCTTC
cdr3_aa: CASPRGDSNEQFF

v_call: TRBV7-2
d_call: .
j_call: TRBJ2-5
clone_size: .
cdr3_nt: TGTGCCAGCAGCTTAGCGGGACGGCGAGAGACCCAGTACTTC
cdr3_aa: CASSLAGRRETQYF

v_call: TRBV30
d_call: .
j_call: TRBJ2-2
clone_size: .
cdr3_nt: TGTGCCTGGAGTGTACAGGGTAACACCGGGGAGCTGTTTTTT
cdr3_aa: CAWSVQGNTGELFF

v_call: TRBV5-1
d_call: TRBD2
j_call: TRBJ2-2
clone_size: few
cdr3_nt: TGCGCCAGCAGCTATAGCGGGCCCGACACCGGGGAGCTGTTTTTT
cdr3_aa: CASSYSGPDTGELFF

v_call: TRBV7-2
d_call: TRBD1
j_call: TRBJ2-1
clone_size: .
cdr3_nt: TGTGCCAGCAGCCCAAGACAGGGGGCCTACAATGAGCAGTTCTTC
cdr3_aa: CASSPRQGAYNEQFF

v_call: TRBV9
d_call: TRBD2
j_call: TRBJ2-7
clone_size: few
cdr3_nt: TGTGCCAGCAGCGCAGAGCGGGGATCCTACGAGCAGTACTTC
cdr3_aa: CASSAERGSYEQYF

v_call: TRBV5-1
d_call: .
j_call: TRBJ2-1
clone_size: .
cdr3_nt: TGCGCCAGCAGCTTTAGGGGGGGCCTAGCAAGCAATGAGCAGTTCTTC
cdr3_aa: CASSFRGGLASNEQFF

v_call: TRBV7-9
d_call: .
j_call: TRBJ1-2
clone_size: few
cdr3_nt: TGTGCCAGCAGCTCTGTTCAGAGTTCCCAGCCCTTC
cdr3_aa: CASSSVQSSQPF

v_call: TRBV15
d_call: TRBD2
j_call: TRBJ2-3
clone_size: .
cdr3_nt: TGTGCCACCAGCAGAGAAGATAGCGGGGACCCGGATACGCAGTATTTT
cdr3_aa: CATSREDSGDPDTQYF

v_call: TRBV30
d_call: TRBD1
j_call: TRBJ1-4
clone_size: .
cdr3_nt: TGTGCCTGGAGTGTACCGGGACAGGGGGAACTGTTTTTT
cdr3_aa: CAWSVPGQGELFF

v_call: TRBV6-4
d_call: .
j_call: TRBJ1-1
clone_size: few
cdr3_nt: TGTGCCAGCAGTGTTACAATAGCCACTGAAGCTTTCTTT
cdr3_aa: CASSVTIATEAFF

v_call: TRBV30
d_call: TRBD2
j_call: TRBJ2-3
clone_size: .
cdr3_nt: TGTGCCTGGGGACAAGGACTAGCGGGGACCACAGATACGCAGTATTTT
cdr3_aa: CAWGQGLAGTTDTQYF

v_call: TRBV29-1
d_call: .
j_call: TRBJ1-3
clone_size: few
cdr3_nt: TGCAGCGGGGATAATGGAAACACCATATATTTT
cdr3_aa: CSGDNGNTIYF

v_call: TRBV10-2
d_call: TRBD2
j_call: TRBJ2-7
clone_size: .
cdr3_nt: TGCGCCAGCAGCAGACCACTAGCGGGGAACTCCTACGAGCAGTACTTC
cdr3_aa: CASSRPLAGNSYEQYF

v_call: TRBV4-1
d_call: .
j_call: TRBJ1-2
clone_size: once
cdr3_nt: TGCGCCAGCAGCCGACCGGACGCCACGGGGGGCTACACCTTC
cdr3_aa: CASSRPDATGGYTF

v_call: TRBV11-1
d_call: TRBD2
j_call: TRBJ2-1
clone_size: .
cdr3_nt: TGTGCCAGCAGCTTATCGCTAGCGGGAGGGTACGAGCAGTTCTTC
cdr3_aa: CASSLSLAGGYEQFF

v_call: TRBV4-1
d_call: TRBD2
j_call: TRBJ2-3
clone_size: .
cdr3_nt: TGCGCCAGCAGCCTCAGCCGACTAGCGGGAAGCGCAGATACGCAGTATTTT
cdr3_aa: CASSLSRLAGSADTQYF

v_call: TRBV19
d_call: .
j_call: TRBJ2-1
clone_size: .
cdr3_nt: TGTGCCAGTAGCCCCGCTCCGGGACTGAACGACTACAATGAGCAGTTCTTC
cdr3_aa: CASSPAPGLNDYNEQFF

v_call: TRBV18
d_call: TRBD1
j_call: TRBJ2-7
clone_size: many
cdr3_nt: TGTGCCAGCTCACTGCGACAGGGGAACCCCTACGAGCAGTACTTC
cdr3_aa: CASSLRQGNPYEQYF

v_call: TRBV15
d_call: .
j_call: TRBJ1-6
clone_size: .
cdr3_nt: TGTGCCACAGCGGCAGTCAATTCACCCCTCCACTTT
cdr3_aa: CATAAVNSPLHF

v_call: TRBV4-1
d_call: .
j_call: TRBJ2-3
clone_size: .
cdr3_nt: TGCGCCAGCAGCCTCTTGGGGACTGGCACAGATACGCAGTATTTT
cdr3_aa: CASSLLGTGTDTQYF

v_call: TRBV6-1
d_call: .
j_call: TRBJ2-5
clone_size: few
cdr3_nt: TGTGCCAGCAGTGACCGGGGCCGCGGACTTAAAGAGACCCAGTACTTC
cdr3_aa: CASSDRGRGLKETQYF

v_call: TRBV29-1
d_call: .
j_call: TRBJ2-7
clone_size: .
cdr3_nt: TGCAGCGTTGAAAGGGACCCCGCGTACTTC
cdr3_aa: CSVERDPAYF

v_call: TRBV30
d_call: .
j_call: TRBJ2-1
clone_size: .
cdr3_nt: TGTGCCTGGAGTGGGGGGAGATCCTACAATGAGCAGTTCTTC
cdr3_aa: CAWSGGRSYNEQFF

v_call: TRBV2
d_call: TRBD1
j_call: TRBJ1-5
clone_size: .
cdr3_nt: TGTGCCAGCAATGATCGGGACAGGGGGAGTCAGCCCCAGCATTTT
cdr3_aa: CASNDRDRGSQPQHF

v_call: TRBV30
d_call: .
j_call: TRBJ1-2
clone_size: few
cdr3_nt: TGTGCCTGGAGCGTACAGGCCTACTATGGCTACACCTTC
cdr3_aa: CAWSVQAYYGYTF

v_call: TRBV5-1
d_call: .
j_call: TRBJ2-2
clone_size: few
cdr3_nt: TGCGCCAGCAGCTTGAGGGACCCTACGAACACCGGGGAGCTGTTTTTT
cdr3_aa: CASSLRDPTNTGELFF

v_call: TRBV7-9
d_call: .
j_call: TRBJ1-1
clone_size: .
cdr3_nt: TGTGCCAGCAGCTTAGGAGGGAAGCCTCATAAGAACACTGAAGCTTTCTTT
cdr3_aa: CASSLGGKPHKNTEAFF

v_call: TRBV6-1
d_call: .
j_call: TRBJ1-2
clone_size: .
cdr3_nt: TGTGCCAGCAGGTCCGGGACCTATGGCTACACCTTC
cdr3_aa: CASRSGTYGYTF

v_call: TRBV9
d_call: .
j_call: TRBJ2-1
clone_size: few
cdr3_nt: TGTGCCAGCAGCCCCACAAGCTCCTACAATGAGCAGTTCTTC
cdr3_aa: CASSPTSSYNEQFF

v_call: TRBV30
d_call: .
j_call: TRBJ1-2
clone_size: .
cdr3_nt: TGTGCCTGGAGTCAAAAAACCGGGACGGCTCTTAGGAGCTACACCTTC
cdr3_aa: CAWSQKTGTALRSYTF

v_call: TRBV30
d_call: .
j_call: TRBJ2-3
clone_size: .
cdr3_nt: TGTGCCTGGAGTGTCGGACGCGACAAGCAGTATTTT
cdr3_aa: CAWSVGRDKQYF

v_call: TRBV21-1
d_call: .
j_call: TRBJ2-5
clone_size: .
cdr3_nt: TGTGCCAGCAGCAAAGCGCTCCAAGAGACCCAGTACTTC
cdr3_aa: CASSKALQETQYF

v_call: TRBV6-4
d_call: .
j_call: TRBJ2-1
clone_size: .
cdr3_nt: TGTGCCACTTCTCCGATTGGGAGCTCCTACAATGAGCAGTTCTTC
cdr3_aa: CATSPIGSSYNEQFF

v_call: TRBV7-3
d_call: .
j_call: TRBJ2-3
clone_size: .
cdr3_nt: TGTGCCAGCAGCGTAGGAAGGGGCCCGGGGGATACGCAGTATTTT
cdr3_aa: CASSVGRGPGDTQYF

v_call: TRBV30
d_call: .
j_call: TRBJ1-2
clone_size: .
cdr3_nt: TGTGCCTGGAGTCCGCAGGGGTACGGCTACACCTTC
cdr3_aa: CAWSPQGYGYTF

v_call: TRBV9
d_call: TRBD2
j_call: TRBJ2-1
clone_size: .
cdr3_nt: TGTGCCAGCAGCGTCTTCGGGGGGAGCTCCTACAATGAGCAGTTCTTC
cdr3_aa: CASSVFGGSSYNEQFF

v_call: TRBV7-9
d_call: .
j_call: TRBJ1-5
clone_size: few
cdr3_nt: TGTGCCAGCAGCCCTGAAACGGCACAGCCCCAGCATTTT
cdr3_aa: CASSPETAQPQHF

v_call: TRBV10-3
d_call: .
j_call: TRBJ2-2
clone_size: .
cdr3_nt: TGTGCCATCGGTCGACAAGTTGTCGGGGAGCTGTTTTTT
cdr3_aa: CAIGRQVVGELFF

v_call: TRBV19
d_call: .
j_call: TRBJ2-3
clone_size: few
cdr3_nt: TGTGCCAGTGGAGGCAGGGGCACAGATACGCAGTATTTT
cdr3_aa: CASGGRGTDTQYF

v_call: TRBV30
d_call: .
j_call: TRBJ1-1
clone_size: few
cdr3_nt: TGTGCCTGGAGTCTCTCGTCGCGGGACCGTGTGGAAGCTTTCTTT
cdr3_aa: CAWSLSSRDRVEAFF

v_call: TRBV4-1
d_call: .
j_call: TRBJ2-5
clone_size: .
cdr3_nt: TGCGCCAGCAGCCACAACTTCCAAGAGACCCAGTACTTC
cdr3_aa: CASSHNFQETQYF